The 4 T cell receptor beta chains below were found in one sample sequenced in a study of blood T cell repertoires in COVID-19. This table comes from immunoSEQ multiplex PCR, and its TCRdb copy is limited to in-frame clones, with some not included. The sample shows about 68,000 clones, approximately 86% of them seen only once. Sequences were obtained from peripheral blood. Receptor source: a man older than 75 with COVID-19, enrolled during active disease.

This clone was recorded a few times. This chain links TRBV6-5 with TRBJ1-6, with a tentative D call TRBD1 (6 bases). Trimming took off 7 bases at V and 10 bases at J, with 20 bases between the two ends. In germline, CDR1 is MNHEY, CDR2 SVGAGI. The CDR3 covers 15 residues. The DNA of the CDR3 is TGTGCCAGCACCGAACACAAGGGGGGGACATCACCCCTCCACTTT. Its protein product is CASTEHKGGTSPLHF.

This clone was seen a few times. CDR3: CASTPTGLRPGANVLTF. For the CDR3, the DNA is TGTGCCAGCACCCCGACAGGGCTACGCCCTGGGGCCAACGTCCTGACTTTC. The chain uses TRBV28 and TRBJ2-6; 7 nucleotides agree with TRBD1. The CDR3 extends over 17 amino acids. Germline CDR1 MDHEN, CDR2 SYDVKM. V was clipped by 7 bases and J by 2 bases; unmatched bases: 11.

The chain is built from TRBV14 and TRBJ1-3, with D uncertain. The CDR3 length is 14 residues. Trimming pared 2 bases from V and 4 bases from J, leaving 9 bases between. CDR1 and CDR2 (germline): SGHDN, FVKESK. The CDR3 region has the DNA TGTGCCAGCAGCCAAACTGTCTTCGGAAACACCATATATTTT. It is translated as CASSQTVFGNTIYF.

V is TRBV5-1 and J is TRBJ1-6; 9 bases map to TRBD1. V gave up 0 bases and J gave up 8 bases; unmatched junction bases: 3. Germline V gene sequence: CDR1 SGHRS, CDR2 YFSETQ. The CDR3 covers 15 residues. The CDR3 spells CASSLGDRDYSPLHF. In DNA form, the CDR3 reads TGCGCCAGCAGCTTGGGGGACAGGGATTATTCACCCCTCCACTTT.